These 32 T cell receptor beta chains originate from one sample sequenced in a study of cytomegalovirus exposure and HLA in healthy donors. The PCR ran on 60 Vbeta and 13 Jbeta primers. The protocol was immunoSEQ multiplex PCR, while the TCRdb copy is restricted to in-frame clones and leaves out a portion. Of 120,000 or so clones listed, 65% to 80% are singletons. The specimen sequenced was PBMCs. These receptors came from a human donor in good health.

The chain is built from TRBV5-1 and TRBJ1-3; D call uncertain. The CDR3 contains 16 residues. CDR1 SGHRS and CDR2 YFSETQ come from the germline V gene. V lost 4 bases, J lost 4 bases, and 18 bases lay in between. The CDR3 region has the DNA TGCGCCAGCAGCCTGGGTCCCGCGGGCGTCGGAAACACCATATATTTT. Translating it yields CASSLGPAGVGNTIYF.

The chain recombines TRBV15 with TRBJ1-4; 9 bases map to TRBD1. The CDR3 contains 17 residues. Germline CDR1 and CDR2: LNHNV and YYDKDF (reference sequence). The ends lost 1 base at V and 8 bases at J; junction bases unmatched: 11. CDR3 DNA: TGTGCCACCAGCAGAGCCACAGGGGGCTCGCTAGAAGAAAAACTGTTTTTT. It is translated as CATSRATGGSLEEKLFF.

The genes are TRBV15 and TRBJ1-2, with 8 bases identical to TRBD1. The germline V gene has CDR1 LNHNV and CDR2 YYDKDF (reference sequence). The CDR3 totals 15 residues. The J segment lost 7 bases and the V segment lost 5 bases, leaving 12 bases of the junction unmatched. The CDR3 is CATSGSATGDGGYTF. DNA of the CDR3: TGTGCCACCAGCGGGTCAGCGACAGGGGATGGTGGCTACACCTTC.

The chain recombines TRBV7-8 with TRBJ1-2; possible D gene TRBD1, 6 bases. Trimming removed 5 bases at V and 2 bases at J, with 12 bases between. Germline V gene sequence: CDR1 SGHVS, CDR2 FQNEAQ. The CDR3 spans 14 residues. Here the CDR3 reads CASSLNRVNYGYTF. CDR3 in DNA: TGTGCCAGCAGCCTGAACAGGGTGAACTATGGCTACACCTTC.

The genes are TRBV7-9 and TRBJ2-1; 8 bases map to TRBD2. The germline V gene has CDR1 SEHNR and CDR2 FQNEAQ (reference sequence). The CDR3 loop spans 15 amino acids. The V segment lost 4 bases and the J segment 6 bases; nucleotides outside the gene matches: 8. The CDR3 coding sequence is TGTGCCAGCAGCTCCGGAGCGGGAGAGGTCAATGAGCAGTTCTTC. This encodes CASSSGAGEVNEQFF.

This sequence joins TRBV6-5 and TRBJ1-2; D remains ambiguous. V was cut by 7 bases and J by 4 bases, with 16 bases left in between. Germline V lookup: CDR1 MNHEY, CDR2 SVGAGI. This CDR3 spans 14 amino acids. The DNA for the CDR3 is TGTGCCAGCACACGGCGGCAAACCACCTATGGCTACACCTTC. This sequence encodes CASTRRQTTYGYTF.

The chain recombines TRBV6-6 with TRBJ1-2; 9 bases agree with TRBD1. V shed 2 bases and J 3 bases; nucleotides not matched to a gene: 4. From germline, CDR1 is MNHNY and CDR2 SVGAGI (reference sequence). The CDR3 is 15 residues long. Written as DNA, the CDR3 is TGTGCCAGCAGTTACCAACAGGGGGCAGACTATGGCTACACCTTC. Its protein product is CASSYQQGADYGYTF.

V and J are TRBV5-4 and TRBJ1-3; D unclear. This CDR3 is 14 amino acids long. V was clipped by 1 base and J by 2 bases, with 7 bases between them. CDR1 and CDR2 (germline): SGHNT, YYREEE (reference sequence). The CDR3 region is CASSLSVPGNTIYF. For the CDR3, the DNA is TGTGCCAGCAGCTTGTCTGTTCCTGGAAACACCATATATTTT.

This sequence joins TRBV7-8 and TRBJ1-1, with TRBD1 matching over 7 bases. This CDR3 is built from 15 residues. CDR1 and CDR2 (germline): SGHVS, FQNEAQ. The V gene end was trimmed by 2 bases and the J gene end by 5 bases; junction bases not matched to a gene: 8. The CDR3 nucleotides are TGTGCCAGCAGCTTAATCGCAGGGGGATATACTGAAGCTTTCTTT. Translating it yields CASSLIAGGYTEAFF.

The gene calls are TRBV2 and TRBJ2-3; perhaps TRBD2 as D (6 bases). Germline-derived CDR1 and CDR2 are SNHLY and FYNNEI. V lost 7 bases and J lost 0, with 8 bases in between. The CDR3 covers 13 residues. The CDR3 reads CASTAGSTDTQYF. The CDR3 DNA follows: TGTGCCAGCACCGCGGGAAGCACAGATACGCAGTATTTT.

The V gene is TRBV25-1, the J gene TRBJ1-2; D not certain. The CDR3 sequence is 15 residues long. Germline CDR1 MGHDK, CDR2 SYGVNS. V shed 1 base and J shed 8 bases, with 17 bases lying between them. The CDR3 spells CASSELSSILRGYTF. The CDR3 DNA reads TGTGCCAGCAGTGAATTGTCCTCCATACTGCGGGGCTACACCTTC.

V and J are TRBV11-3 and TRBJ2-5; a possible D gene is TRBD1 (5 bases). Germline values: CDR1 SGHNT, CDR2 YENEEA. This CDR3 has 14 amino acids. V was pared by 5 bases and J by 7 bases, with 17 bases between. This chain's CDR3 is CASSPPGGQGTQYF. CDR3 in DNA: TGTGCCAGCAGCCCCCCCGGCGGCCAGGGGACCCAGTACTTC.

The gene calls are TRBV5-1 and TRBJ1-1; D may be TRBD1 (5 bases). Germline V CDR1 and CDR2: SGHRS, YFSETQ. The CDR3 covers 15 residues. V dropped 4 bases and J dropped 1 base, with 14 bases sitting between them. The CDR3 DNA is TGCGCCAGCAGCCTCAGGGTAGGGCAGAACACTGAAGCTTTCTTT. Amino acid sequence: CASSLRVGQNTEAFF.

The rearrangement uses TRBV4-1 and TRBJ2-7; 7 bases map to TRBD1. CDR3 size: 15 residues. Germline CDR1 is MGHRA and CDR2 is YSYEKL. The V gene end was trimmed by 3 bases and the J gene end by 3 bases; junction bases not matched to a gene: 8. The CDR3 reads CASSHNRGSFYEQYF. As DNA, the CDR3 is TGCGCCAGCAGCCACAACAGGGGCTCATTCTACGAGCAGTACTTC.

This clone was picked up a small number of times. The CDR3 spells CASSYSLGRQPQHF. The CDR3 region has the DNA TGTGCCAGCAGTTACTCCCTGGGGCGGCAGCCCCAGCATTTT. The chain uses TRBV6-5 and TRBJ1-5, with D tentatively TRBD1 (5 bases). The V end was cut by 0 bases, the J end by 7 bases, with 10 bases between. The CDR3 is 14 amino acids. In germline, CDR1 is MNHEY, CDR2 SVGAGI.

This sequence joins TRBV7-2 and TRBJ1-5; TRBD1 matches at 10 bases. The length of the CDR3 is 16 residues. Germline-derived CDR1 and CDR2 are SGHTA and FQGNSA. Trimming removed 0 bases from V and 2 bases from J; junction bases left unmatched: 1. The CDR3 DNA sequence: TGTGCCAGCAGCTTAGCCGGGACAGGGGGCAATCAGCCCCAGCATTTT. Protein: CASSLAGTGGNQPQHF.

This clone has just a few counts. The CDR3 DNA follows: TGTGCCAGCAGCCGGACTAGCGGCTACGAGCAGTACTTC. Translated, it gives CASSRTSGYEQYF. V is TRBV5-6 and J is TRBJ2-7; the match to TRBD2 covers 10 bases. The CDR3 covers 13 residues. The germline gives CDR1 SGHDT, CDR2 YYEEEE. The V gene end was trimmed by 4 bases and the J gene end by 3 bases; junction bases not matched to a gene: 1.

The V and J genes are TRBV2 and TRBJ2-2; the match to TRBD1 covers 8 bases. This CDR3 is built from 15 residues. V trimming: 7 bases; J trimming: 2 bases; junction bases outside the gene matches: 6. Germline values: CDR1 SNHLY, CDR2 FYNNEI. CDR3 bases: TGTGCCAGCACCGGGACAGGAATAAACACCGGGGAGCTGTTTTTT. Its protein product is CASTGTGINTGELFF.

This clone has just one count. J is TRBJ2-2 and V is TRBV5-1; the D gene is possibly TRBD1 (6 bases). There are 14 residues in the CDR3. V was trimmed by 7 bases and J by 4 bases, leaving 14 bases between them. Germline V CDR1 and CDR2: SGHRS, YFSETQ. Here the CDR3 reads CASETGSGTGELFF. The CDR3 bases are TGCGCCAGCGAAACAGGGAGTGGCACCGGGGAGCTGTTTTTT.

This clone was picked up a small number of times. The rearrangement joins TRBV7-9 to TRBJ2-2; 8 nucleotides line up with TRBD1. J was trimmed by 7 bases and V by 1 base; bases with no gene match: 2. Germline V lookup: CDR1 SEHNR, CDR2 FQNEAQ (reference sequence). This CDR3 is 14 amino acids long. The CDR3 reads CASSLGTGGGELFF. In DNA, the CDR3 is TGTGCCAGCAGCTTAGGCACAGGGGGCGGGGAGCTGTTTTTT.

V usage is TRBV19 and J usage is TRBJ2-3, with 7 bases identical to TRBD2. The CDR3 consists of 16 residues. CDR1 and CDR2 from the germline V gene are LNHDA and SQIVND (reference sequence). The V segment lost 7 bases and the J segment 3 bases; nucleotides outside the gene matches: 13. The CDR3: CASTPKAGVLTDTQYF. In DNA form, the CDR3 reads TGTGCCAGTACTCCCAAGGCGGGAGTCTTGACAGATACGCAGTATTTT. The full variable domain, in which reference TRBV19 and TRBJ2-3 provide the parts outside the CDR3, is DGGITQSPKYLFRKEGQNVTLSCEQNLNHDAMYWYRQDPGQGLRLIYYSQIVNDFQKGDIAEGYSVSREKKESFPLTVTSAQKNPTAFYLCASTPKAGVLTDTQYFGPGTRLTVL.

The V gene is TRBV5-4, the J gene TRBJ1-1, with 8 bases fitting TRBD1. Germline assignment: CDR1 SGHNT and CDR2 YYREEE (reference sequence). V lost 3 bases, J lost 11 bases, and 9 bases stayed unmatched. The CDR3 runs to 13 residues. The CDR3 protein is CASSSRLDRVAFF. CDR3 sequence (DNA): TGTGCCAGCAGCTCACGCCTGGACAGGGTGGCTTTCTTT.

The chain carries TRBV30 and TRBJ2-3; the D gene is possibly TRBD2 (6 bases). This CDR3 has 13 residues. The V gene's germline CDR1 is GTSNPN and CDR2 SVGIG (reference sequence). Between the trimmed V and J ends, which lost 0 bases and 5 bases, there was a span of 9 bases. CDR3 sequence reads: CAWSVQAGDTQYF. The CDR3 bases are TGTGCCTGGAGTGTACAAGCGGGAGATACGCAGTATTTT.

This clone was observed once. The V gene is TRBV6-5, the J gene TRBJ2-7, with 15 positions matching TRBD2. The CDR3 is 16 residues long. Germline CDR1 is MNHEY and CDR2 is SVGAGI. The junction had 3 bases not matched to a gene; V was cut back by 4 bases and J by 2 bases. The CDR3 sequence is CASSSGTSGGTYEQYF. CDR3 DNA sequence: TGTGCCAGCAGTTCCGGGACTAGCGGGGGGACCTACGAGCAGTACTTC.

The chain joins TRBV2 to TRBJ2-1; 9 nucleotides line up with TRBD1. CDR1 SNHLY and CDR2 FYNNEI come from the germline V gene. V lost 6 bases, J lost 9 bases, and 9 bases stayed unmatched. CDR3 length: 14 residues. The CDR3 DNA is TGTGCCAGCAGCCTGGGACAGGGAGGTGGTGAGCAGTTCTTC. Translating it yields CASSLGQGGGEQFF. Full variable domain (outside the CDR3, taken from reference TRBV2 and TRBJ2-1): EPEVTQTPSHQVTQMGQEVILRCVPISNHLYFYWYRQILGQKVEFLVSFYNNEISEKSEIFDDQFSVERPDGSNFTLKIRSTKLEDSAMYFCASSLGQGGGEQFFGPGTRLTVL.

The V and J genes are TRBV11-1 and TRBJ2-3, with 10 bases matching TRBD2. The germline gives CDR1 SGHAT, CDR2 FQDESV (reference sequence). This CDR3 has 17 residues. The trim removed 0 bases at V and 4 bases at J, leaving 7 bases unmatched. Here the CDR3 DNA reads TGTGCCAGCAGCTTAGCTCTGGCTAGCGGGAGTGCAGATACGCAGTATTTT. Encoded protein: CASSLALASGSADTQYF. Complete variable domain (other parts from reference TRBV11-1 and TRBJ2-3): EAEVAQSPRYKITEKSQAVAFWCDPISGHATLYWYRQILGQGPELLVQFQDESVVDDSQLPKDRFSAERLKGVDSTLKIQPAELGDSAMYLCASSLALASGSADTQYFGPGTRLTVL.

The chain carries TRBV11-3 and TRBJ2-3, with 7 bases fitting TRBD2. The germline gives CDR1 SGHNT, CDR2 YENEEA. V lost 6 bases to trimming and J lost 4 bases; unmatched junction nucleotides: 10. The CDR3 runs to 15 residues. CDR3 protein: CASSPRGDGSDTQYF. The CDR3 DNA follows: TGTGCCAGCAGTCCTCGGGGGGATGGTTCAGATACGCAGTATTTT.

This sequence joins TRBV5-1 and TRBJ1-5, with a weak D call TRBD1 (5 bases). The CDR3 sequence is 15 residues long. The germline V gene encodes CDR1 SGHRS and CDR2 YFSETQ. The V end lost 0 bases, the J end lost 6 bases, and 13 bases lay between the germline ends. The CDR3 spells CASSLGHGQGQPQHF. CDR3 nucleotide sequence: TGCGCCAGCAGCTTGGGACACGGGCAGGGTCAGCCCCAGCATTTT.

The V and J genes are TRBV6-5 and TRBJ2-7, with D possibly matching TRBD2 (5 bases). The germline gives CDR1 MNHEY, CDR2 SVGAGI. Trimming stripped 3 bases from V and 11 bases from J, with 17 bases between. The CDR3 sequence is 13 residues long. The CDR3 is CASSYLSGDGEYF. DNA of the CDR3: TGTGCCAGCAGTTATTTGTCCGGGGATGGGGAGTACTTC.

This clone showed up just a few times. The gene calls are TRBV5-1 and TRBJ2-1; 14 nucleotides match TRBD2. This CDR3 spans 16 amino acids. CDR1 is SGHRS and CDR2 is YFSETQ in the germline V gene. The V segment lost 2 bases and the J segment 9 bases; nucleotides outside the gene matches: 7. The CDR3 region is CASSLGTSGRQSEQFF. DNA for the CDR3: TGCGCCAGCAGCTTAGGGACTAGCGGGAGACAGAGTGAGCAGTTCTTC.

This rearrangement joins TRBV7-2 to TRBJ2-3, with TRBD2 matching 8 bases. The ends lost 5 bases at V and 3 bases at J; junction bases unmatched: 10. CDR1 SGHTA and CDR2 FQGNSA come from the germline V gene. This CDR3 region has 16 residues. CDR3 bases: TGTGCCAGCAGCACGGGAGCGGGAGTGATAACAGATACGCAGTATTTT. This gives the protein CASSTGAGVITDTQYF.

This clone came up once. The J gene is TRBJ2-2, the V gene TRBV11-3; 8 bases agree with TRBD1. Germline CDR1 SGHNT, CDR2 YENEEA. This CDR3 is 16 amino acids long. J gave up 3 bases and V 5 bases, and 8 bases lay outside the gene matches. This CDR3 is CASSPRTGSDTGELFF. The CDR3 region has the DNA TGTGCCAGCAGCCCGCGGACAGGGTCGGACACCGGGGAGCTGTTTTTT.